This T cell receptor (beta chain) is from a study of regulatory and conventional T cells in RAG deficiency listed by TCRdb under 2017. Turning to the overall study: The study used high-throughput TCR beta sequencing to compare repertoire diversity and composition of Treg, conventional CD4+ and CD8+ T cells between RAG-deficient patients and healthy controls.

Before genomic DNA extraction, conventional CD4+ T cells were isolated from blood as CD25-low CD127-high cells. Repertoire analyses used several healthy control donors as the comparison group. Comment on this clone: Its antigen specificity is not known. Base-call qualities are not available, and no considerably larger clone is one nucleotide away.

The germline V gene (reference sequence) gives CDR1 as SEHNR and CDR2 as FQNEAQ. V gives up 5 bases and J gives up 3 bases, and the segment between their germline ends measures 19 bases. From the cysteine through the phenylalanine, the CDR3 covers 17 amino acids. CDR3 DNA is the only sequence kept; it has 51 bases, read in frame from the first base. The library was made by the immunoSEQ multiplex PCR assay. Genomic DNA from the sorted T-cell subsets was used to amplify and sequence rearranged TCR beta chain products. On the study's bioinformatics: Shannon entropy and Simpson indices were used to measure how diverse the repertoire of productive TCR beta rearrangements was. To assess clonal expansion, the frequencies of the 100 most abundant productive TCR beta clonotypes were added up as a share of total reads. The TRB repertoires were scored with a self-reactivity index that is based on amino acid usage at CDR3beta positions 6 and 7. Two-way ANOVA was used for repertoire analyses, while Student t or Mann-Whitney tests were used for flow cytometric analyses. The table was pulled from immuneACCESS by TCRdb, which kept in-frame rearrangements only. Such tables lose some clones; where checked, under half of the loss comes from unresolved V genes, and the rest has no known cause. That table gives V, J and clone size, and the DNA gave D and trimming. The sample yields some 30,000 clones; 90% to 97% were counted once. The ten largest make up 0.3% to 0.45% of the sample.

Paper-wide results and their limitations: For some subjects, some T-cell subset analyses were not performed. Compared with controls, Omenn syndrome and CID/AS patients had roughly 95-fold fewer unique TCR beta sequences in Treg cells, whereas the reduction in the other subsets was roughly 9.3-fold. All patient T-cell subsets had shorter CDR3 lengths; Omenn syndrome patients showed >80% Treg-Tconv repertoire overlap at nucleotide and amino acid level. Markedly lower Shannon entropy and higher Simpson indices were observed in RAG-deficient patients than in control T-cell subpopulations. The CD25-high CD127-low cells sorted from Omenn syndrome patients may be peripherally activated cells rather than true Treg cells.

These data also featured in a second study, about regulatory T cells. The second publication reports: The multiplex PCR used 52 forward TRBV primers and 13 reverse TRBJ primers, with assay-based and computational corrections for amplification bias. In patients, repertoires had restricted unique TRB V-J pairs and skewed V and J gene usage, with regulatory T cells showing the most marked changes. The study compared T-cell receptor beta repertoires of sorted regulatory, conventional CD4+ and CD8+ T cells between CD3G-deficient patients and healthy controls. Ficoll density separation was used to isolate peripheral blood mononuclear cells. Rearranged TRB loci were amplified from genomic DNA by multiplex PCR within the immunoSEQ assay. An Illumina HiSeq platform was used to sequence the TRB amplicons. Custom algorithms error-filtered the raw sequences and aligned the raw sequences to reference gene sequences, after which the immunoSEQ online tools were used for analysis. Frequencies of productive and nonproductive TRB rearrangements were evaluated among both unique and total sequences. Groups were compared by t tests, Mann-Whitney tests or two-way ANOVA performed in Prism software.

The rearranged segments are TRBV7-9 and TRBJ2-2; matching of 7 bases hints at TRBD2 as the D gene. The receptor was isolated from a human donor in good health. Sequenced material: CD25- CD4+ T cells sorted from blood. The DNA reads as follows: TGTGCCAGCAGCCCCTCGAGAGGGGGGGCAGACACCGGGGAGCTGTTTTTT. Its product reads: CASSPSRGGADTGELFF. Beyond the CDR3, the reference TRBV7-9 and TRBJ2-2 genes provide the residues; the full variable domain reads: DTGVSQNPRHKITKRGQNVTFRCDPISEHNRLYWYRQTLGQGPEFLTYFQNEAQLEKSRLLSDRFSAERPKGSFSTLEIQRTEQGDSAMYLCASSPSRGGADTGELFFGEGSRLTVL.